This T cell receptor (beta chain) is from a study of shared clonotypes between healthy human individuals. The wider study: Contributing individuals were a couple of females and a few males aged 18 to 49.

The table came from immunoSEQ multiplex PCR; TCRdb's copy has only in-frame clones and leaves some out. Seen here are some 1 million clones, under 80% observed once, and the top ten hold roughly 1.4%. The germline CDR1 and CDR2 sequences are SGHKS and YYEKEE (reference sequence). V lost 2 bases and J lost 5, with 13 bases in between. This CDR3 is 15 amino acids long. This sequence was found in a man aged 18 to 29 in good health. Sequencing input: memory CD4+ T cells sorted from blood. Subset reported: CD45RA-negative fraction. This chain joins TRBV5-5 and TRBJ2-2, with D perhaps matching TRBD2 (6 bases). The CDR3 DNA reads as TGTGCCAGCAGCTTCTCGGGAGTGCTAACCGGGGAGCTGTTTTTT. Protein: CASSFSGVLTGELFF.